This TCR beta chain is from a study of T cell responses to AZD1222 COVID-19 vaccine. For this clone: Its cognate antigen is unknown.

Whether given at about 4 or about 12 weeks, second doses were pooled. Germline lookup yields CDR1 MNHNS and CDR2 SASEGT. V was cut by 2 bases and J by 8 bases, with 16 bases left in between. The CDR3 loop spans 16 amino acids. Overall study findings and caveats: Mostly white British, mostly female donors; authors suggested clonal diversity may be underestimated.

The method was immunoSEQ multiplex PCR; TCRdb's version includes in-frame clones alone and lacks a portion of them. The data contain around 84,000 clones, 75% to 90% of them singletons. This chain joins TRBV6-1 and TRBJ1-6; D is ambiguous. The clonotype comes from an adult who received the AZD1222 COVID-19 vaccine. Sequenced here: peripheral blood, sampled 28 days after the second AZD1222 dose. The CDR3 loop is CASSERVIIGDSPLHF. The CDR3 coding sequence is TGTGCCAGCAGTGAAAGAGTAATTATTGGGGATTCACCCCTCCACTTT.